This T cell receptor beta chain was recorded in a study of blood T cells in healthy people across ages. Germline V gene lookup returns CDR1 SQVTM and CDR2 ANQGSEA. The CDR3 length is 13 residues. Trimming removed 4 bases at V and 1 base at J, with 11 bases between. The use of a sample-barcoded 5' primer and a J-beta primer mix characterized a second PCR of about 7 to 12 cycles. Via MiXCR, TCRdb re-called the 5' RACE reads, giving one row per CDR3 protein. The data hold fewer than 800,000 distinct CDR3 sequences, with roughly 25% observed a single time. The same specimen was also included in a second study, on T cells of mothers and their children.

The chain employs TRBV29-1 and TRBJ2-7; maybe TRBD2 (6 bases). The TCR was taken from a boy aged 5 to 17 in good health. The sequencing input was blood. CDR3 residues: CSVAEGTSYEQYF. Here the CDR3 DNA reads TGCAGCGTTGCGGAGGGTACTTCCTACGAGCAGTACTTC.